This T cell receptor beta chain was observed in a study of OX40 agonist ivuxolimab in advanced cancers. Study-level information: Ivuxolimab was delivered to patients intravenously every 2 weeks at doses spanning 0.01 to 10 mg/kg. Findings of the study overall: There were also nonresponders showing low normalized T-cell clonal expansion. More expanded clones were seen, on average, in CD8+ T cells than in CD4+.

Germline V lookup: CDR1 MNHEY, CDR2 SMNVEV (reference sequence). V gave up 2 bases and J gave up 0 bases, with 8 bases separating them. The CDR3 runs to 15 residues. Measured with immunoSEQ multiplex PCR; TCRdb has only the in-frame clones, and not every one. The table lists approximately 11,000 clones, about 80% of them singletons. About this clone: Its antigen is currently unknown.

This chain links TRBV27 with TRBJ1-3; no definite D call. This specimen was CD4+ or CD8+ T cells sorted from blood, taken in a trial of the OX40 agonist ivuxolimab. The TCR was taken from an adult with an advanced solid tumor such as melanoma, head and neck, liver or kidney cancer. The CDR3 DNA follows: TGTGCCAGCAGTTTAGGACCGAGCTCTGGAAACACCATATATTTT. This encodes CASSLGPSSGNTIYF.